This T cell receptor beta chain comes out of a study of T cells in Graves' hyperthyroidism and ophthalmopathy. RNA transcripts served as the template for amplifying TCR beta CDR3 regions. Initially, a first-round RT-PCR of the TCR CDR3 employed the HTBI primer set. TCRdb reprocessed the multiplex PCR reads via MiXCR and lists one record per CDR3 protein. The sample consists of fewer than 900,000 distinct CDR3 sequences, around 17% of them appearing once. Germline trimming cut 5 bases from V and 5 bases from J; bases unmatched to any gene: 9. Germline-derived CDR1 and CDR2 are MDHEN and SYDVKM. The CDR3 totals 15 residues. This clonotype was seen many times. Not enrolled were patients with uncontrolled infection, other autoimmune disease, pregnancy or lactation. Diagnosing involved the use of clinical symptoms, serum thyroxine and TRAb, thyroid ultrasound and orbital computed tomography.

The gene calls are TRBV28 and TRBJ2-3; 8 nucleotides align to TRBD2. This receptor was taken from a man between 18 and 35 years old with Graves' hyperthyroidism. The source material was blood. DNA for the CDR3: TGTGCCAGCAGTCTCGGTACTAGCGGAAGAGATACGCAGTATTTT. This sequence encodes CASSLGTSGRDTQYF.